One sample yielded the 9 T cell receptor beta chains listed below, sequenced in a study of identical twins. TCRdb re-called the 5' RACE reads with MiXCR, one entry per CDR3 protein. Here the sample spans about 100,000 distinct CDR3 sequences, 4.5% to 6.5% being singletons. The sequenced sample was memory T cells sorted from blood. These TCRs come from a woman aged 50 to 60 in good health.

Many counts were recorded for this clonotype. This chain uses TRBV12-3 or TRBV12-4 with TRBJ2-3; tentative D call: TRBD2 (6 bases). Trimming stripped 6 bases from V and 7 bases from J, with 20 bases between. This CDR3 comprises 15 residues. CDR3 coding DNA: TGTGCCAGCAGGCCCGGGACTGGAGACCTTTATACGCAGTATTTT. This translates into CASRPGTGDLYTQYF.

This clonotype was detected ten times or more. The genes are TRBV20-1 and TRBJ2-3; TRBD2 is a possible D gene (5 bases). In germline, CDR1 is DFQATT, CDR2 SNEGSKA (reference sequence). With 3 bases removed from V and 0 bases from J, the gap between germline ends came to 13 bases. The CDR3 sequence is 15 residues long. The CDR3 bases are TGCAGTGCTAGGAGGACTCTCGCTAGCACAGATACGCAGTATTTT. Protein sequence: CSARRTLASTDTQYF.

This clonotype was seen ten or more times. The chain is built from TRBV5-4 and TRBJ1-2; D is unresolved. This CDR3 is built from 13 residues. V was shortened by 3 bases and J by 5 bases, with 11 bases between the two germline ends. Germline values: CDR1 SGHNT, CDR2 YYREEE (reference sequence). The CDR3 sequence: CASSYERTYGYTF. The CDR3 coding sequence is TGTGCCAGCAGCTACGAGCGGACTTATGGCTACACCTTC.

This clonotype has ten or more counts. The rearrangement uses TRBV4-2 and TRBJ2-1; TRBD2 agrees at 12 bases. Germline V gene lookup returns CDR1 LGHNA and CDR2 YNFKEQ. With 2 bases clipped from V and 6 bases from J, the junction kept 5 bases outside the gene matches. This CDR3 is 16 amino acids long. The CDR3 is CASSQRTSGTGNEQFF. In DNA, the CDR3 is TGTGCCAGCAGCCAAAGGACTAGCGGGACGGGCAATGAGCAGTTCTTC.

This clonotype was seen at least ten times. V is TRBV12-3 or TRBV12-4 and J is TRBJ1-1; 7 bases are a match to TRBD1. The CDR3 has 14 amino acids. Trimming removed 1 base from V and 6 bases from J; junction bases left unmatched: 5. The CDR3 sequence: CASSLDRGGAEAFF. DNA for the CDR3: TGTGCCAGCAGTTTAGACAGGGGTGGGGCTGAAGCTTTCTTT.

This clonotype has a count of ten or more. The chain is built from TRBV7-3 and TRBJ2-1; D uncertain. Trimming stripped 2 bases from V and 0 bases from J, with 8 bases between. Germline-derived CDR1 and CDR2 are SGHTA and FQGTGA. The CDR3 totals 15 residues. This CDR3 is CASSLVRSSYNEQFF. In DNA form, the CDR3 reads TGTGCCAGCAGCTTAGTCCGGAGCTCCTACAATGAGCAGTTCTTC.

This clonotype was recorded at least ten times. The chain joins TRBV10-3 to TRBJ1-5, with D unresolved. The CDR3 is 17 residues long. CDR1 and CDR2 (germline): ENHRY, SYGVKD. V lost 2 bases, J lost 5 bases, and 19 bases lay in between. This CDR3 reads CAISETKRAERDQPQHF. The DNA for the CDR3 is TGTGCCATCAGTGAGACAAAAAGGGCTGAAAGGGATCAGCCCCAGCATTTT.

This clonotype was found many times. The rearrangement links TRBV20-1 to TRBJ1-2; tentatively, D is TRBD1 (6 bases). V lost 6 bases, J lost 4 bases, and 18 bases lay in between. CDR3 size: 14 residues. Germline CDR1 reads DFQATT; CDR2 reads SNEGSKA (reference sequence). The CDR3 DNA follows: TGCAGTGCCCCAACTGGGGGCGGAGTCTATGGCTACACCTTC. Protein: CSAPTGGGVYGYTF.

This clonotype was counted at least ten times. As DNA, the CDR3 is TGTGCCAGCAGTCGCGGGGAGCATTGTCCTTTCTTT. It encodes CASSRGEHCPFF. The chain combines TRBV6-6 with TRBJ1-1; D is uncertain. CDR1 MNHNY and CDR2 SVGAGI come from the germline V gene (reference sequence). The CDR3 is 12 residues long. Trimming shortened V by 5 bases and J by 12 bases, and 16 bases separated the two germline ends.